Listed below are T cell receptor beta chains from one sample, sequenced in a study of blood T cell repertoires in COVID-19. TCRdb's copy holds only in-frame clones and misses some; the assay was immunoSEQ multiplex PCR. The table lists over 50,000 clones, approximately 83% of them singletons. The sample comprised peripheral blood. The receptors stem from a human donor in a cohort sampled during active COVID-19. Both conserved end residues are part of each CDR3.

>TRBJ2-2|TRBV27|15
CASSLWAGRAGELFF
>TRBJ1-4|TRBV18|16
CASSPASGRSNEKLFF
>TRBJ2-3|TRBV2|12
CASSEVADTQYF
>TRBJ1-4|TRBV5-1|15
CASSLQGEKGEKLFF
>TRBJ1-5|TRBV12-2|14
CASRLTGLNQPQHF
>TRBJ2-1|TRBV18|18
CASSPRGSGSGIYNEQFF
>TRBJ2-7|TRBV6-1|13
CASSEEGGDEQYF
>TRBJ2-3|TRBV5-4|13
CASSSGQGGTQYF
>TRBJ2-3|TRBV2|14
CASSGQFPTDTQYF
>TRBJ1-2|TRBV6-5|14
CASSFGQGAGGYTF
>TRBJ1-5|TRBV28|17
CASSSGTGERFNQPQHF
>TRBJ1-2|TRBV6-1|18
CASSDSARTGGFNYGYTF
>TRBJ2-7|TRBV28|15
CASRILAGGPDEQYF
>TRBJ2-7|TRBV11-3|16
CASRQGRGVFLDEQYF
>TRBJ2-7|TRBV7-8|15
CASSPSSGTKLAQYF
>TRBJ2-7|TRBV28|14
CASSLRTGGYEQYF
>TRBJ2-5|TRBV5-1|17
CASSPWTSGRAHETQYF
>TRBJ2-5|TRBV28|18
CASSLKMDGSERWETQYF
>TRBJ1-3|TRBV5-5|15
CASSWGSGAGNTIYF
>TRBJ2-3|TRBV4-3|14
CASSLTTTQGAQYF
>TRBJ2-7|TRBV25-1|13
CASSFTGTYEQYF
>TRBJ2-3|TRBV6-5|15
CASSRVGTVTDTQYF
>TRBJ1-2|TRBV19|15
CASSPRTTYFYGYTF